The 19 T cell receptor beta chains below were found in one sample sequenced in a study of blood T cell repertoires in COVID-19. Profiled with immunoSEQ multiplex PCR; TCRdb holds only in-frame clones, not every one. The sample lists roughly 200,000 clones; approximately 80% were seen once. Specimen: PBMCs or T cells enriched from blood (not recorded which). The receptors stem from a man aged 40-50 years who had recovered from COVID-19.

V is TRBV5-5 and J is TRBJ1-1, with D maybe TRBD1 (5 bases). This CDR3 is 15 amino acids long. V lost 2 bases, J lost 4 bases, and 15 bases lay in between. Germline lookup yields CDR1 SGHKS and CDR2 YYEKEE (reference sequence). The CDR3 sequence is CASSLGGAMSTEAFF. The CDR3 nucleotides are TGTGCCAGCAGCTTAGGAGGGGCCATGAGCACTGAAGCTTTCTTT.

The chain carries TRBV6-5 and TRBJ2-2; 7 nucleotides agree with TRBD2. The CDR3 covers 15 residues. Per the germline V gene, CDR1 is MNHEY and CDR2 is SVGAGI. V was pared by 6 bases and J by 4 bases, with 8 bases of the junction left unmatched. The CDR3 coding sequence is TGTGCCAGCAGGCAGACGCGGGAGCCCACCGGGGAGCTGTTTTTT. It encodes CASRQTREPTGELFF.

The chain joins TRBV5-5 to TRBJ1-4, with TRBD1 matching 8 bases. Germline loops: CDR1 SGHKS, CDR2 YYEKEE (reference sequence). Trimming at V came to 3 bases and at J to 4 bases, leaving 17 bases not matched to a gene. This CDR3 is 19 amino acids long. As DNA, the CDR3 is TGTGCCAGCAGCTCCTTCCCAAGCCTTAGGACAGGGAATAATGAAAAACTGTTTTTT. This gives the protein CASSSFPSLRTGNNEKLFF.

The J gene is TRBJ1-4, the V gene TRBV11-3; D not resolved. V was pared by 7 bases and J by 5 bases, with 17 bases between. This CDR3 spans 15 amino acids. Germline CDR1 is SGHNT and CDR2 is YENEEA. CDR3 residues: CASIRLKRGNEKLFF. CDR3 nucleotide sequence: TGTGCCAGCATCCGGCTTAAACGGGGAAATGAAAAACTGTTTTTT.

The chain is built from TRBV12-3 or TRBV12-4 and TRBJ2-7; 8 bases line up with TRBD1. V shed 1 base, J shed 6 bases, and the junction held 2 bases outside the gene matches. The CDR3 loop spans 13 amino acids. The CDR3 DNA sequence: TGTGCCAGCAGTTTAGGGACAGGGAGCGAGCAGTACGTC. It codes for CASSLGTGSEQYV.

This chain joins TRBV10-2 and TRBJ2-3, with a possible D match to TRBD2 (5 bases). Germline values: CDR1 WSHSY, CDR2 SAAADI. V gave up 9 bases and J gave up 0 bases, with 10 bases separating them. The CDR3 is made up of 13 amino acids. Written as DNA, the CDR3 is TGCGCCAGTCGTTTAGCGAGCACAGATACGCAGTATTTT. The encoded protein is CASRLASTDTQYF.

The chain links TRBV29-1 to TRBJ2-3, with a weak D call TRBD2 (5 bases). V was pared by 8 bases and J by 11 bases, with 20 bases between. Germline CDR1 and CDR2: SQVTM and ANQGSEA. The CDR3 spans 12 residues. The CDR3 reads CSTEGSAPVQYF. CDR3 DNA: TGCAGCACCGAGGGCTCGGCCCCCGTGCAGTATTTT.

The rearrangement joins TRBV7-2 to TRBJ2-7; D might be TRBD1 (6 bases). V lost 5 bases and J 4 bases, leaving 24 bases between the germline ends. The CDR3 is 17 residues long. Germline V gene lookup returns CDR1 SGHTA and CDR2 FQGNSA. CDR3 bases: TGTGCCAGCAGCGCCAGGGGTGGCGGAAGCCGGCAGTACGAGCAGTACTTC. Protein: CASSARGGGSRQYEQYF.

The CDR3 region is CASSGQGREQFF. The CDR3 coding sequence is TGTGCCAGCAGCGGACAGGGTAGGGAGCAGTTCTTC. The chain has TRBV7-9 and TRBJ2-1, with 8 bases fitting TRBD1. The junction had 4 bases not matched to a gene; V was cut back by 5 bases and J by 10 bases. The V gene's germline CDR1 is SEHNR and CDR2 FQNEAQ (reference sequence). The CDR3 sequence is 12 residues long.

This chain links TRBV6-2 or TRBV6-3 with TRBJ2-4, with 8 bases matching TRBD1. J lost 0 bases, V lost 4 bases, and 11 bases had no gene match. The CDR3 has 18 residues. Germline assignment: CDR1 MNHEY and CDR2 SVGEGT. The chain's CDR3 is CASSFNPGTGVAKNIQYF. CDR3 nucleotides: TGTGCCAGCAGTTTCAACCCCGGGACAGGTGTAGCCAAAAACATTCAGTACTTC.

The rearrangement joins TRBV4-1 to TRBJ1-2; D unclear. The CDR3 totals 15 residues. Germline values: CDR1 MGHRA, CDR2 YSYEKL. The germline V and J ends were trimmed by 4 bases and 1 base, with 13 bases remaining between them. CDR3 nucleotides: TGCGCCAGCAGCCTCCATGAGGGCGATAACTATGGCTACACCTTC. Translation gives CASSLHEGDNYGYTF.

The V and J genes are TRBV28 and TRBJ2-5, with 8 positions matching TRBD1. The CDR3 is made up of 13 amino acids. CDR1 and CDR2 (germline): MDHEN, SYDVKM. V lost 8 bases and J lost 4; bases outside the gene matches: 6. CDR3 sequence: CASGFGQGETQYF. The CDR3 DNA sequence: TGTGCCAGCGGATTTGGACAGGGAGAGACCCAGTACTTC.

This clone was recorded once. This chain connects TRBV18 to TRBJ2-1; the D is unclear. The V gene's germline CDR1 is KGHSH and CDR2 LQKENI. Trimming removed 5 bases from V and 2 bases from J, with 13 bases in between. The CDR3 totals 15 residues. The CDR3 protein is CASSFQVKAYNEQFF. For the CDR3, the DNA is TGTGCCAGCTCATTCCAGGTTAAGGCCTACAATGAGCAGTTCTTC.

The rearrangement joins TRBV29-1 to TRBJ1-1; D uncertain. The germline CDR1 and CDR2 sequences are SQVTM and ANQGSEA. V lost 4 bases to trimming and J lost 1 base, with 10 bases between them. The CDR3 covers 13 residues. CDR3 sequence: CSVAGRQNTEAFF. The CDR3 coding sequence is TGCAGCGTTGCAGGCCGCCAGAACACTGAAGCTTTCTTT.

V and J are TRBV11-3 and TRBJ2-7; a possible D gene is TRBD2 (5 bases). This CDR3 contains 14 residues. Per germline, CDR1 SGHNT and CDR2 YENEEA. The V end was cut by 5 bases, the J end by 0 bases, with 11 bases between. The CDR3 sequence is CASSPHSGSYEQYF. DNA for the CDR3: TGTGCCAGCAGCCCTCACAGCGGCTCCTACGAGCAGTACTTC.

The J gene is TRBJ2-5, the V gene TRBV7-9, with TRBD2 identical over 12 bases. The CDR3 length is 17 residues. Germline CDR1 and CDR2: SEHNR and FQNEAQ (reference sequence). Unmatched junction bases numbered 7, after V lost 4 bases and J lost 1 base. Here the CDR3 reads CASSSTWTSGTQETQYF. CDR3 coding DNA: TGTGCCAGCAGCTCCACCTGGACTAGCGGGACCCAAGAGACCCAGTACTTC.

This rearrangement joins TRBV30 to TRBJ1-1; D is possibly TRBD1 (5 bases). The CDR3 totals 15 residues. Germline-derived CDR1 and CDR2 are GTSNPN and SVGIG (reference sequence). V was shortened by 0 bases and J by 2 bases, with 13 bases between the two germline ends. The CDR3 loop reads CAWSVPGFPNTEAFF. CDR3 DNA sequence: TGTGCCTGGAGTGTACCAGGGTTCCCCAACACTGAAGCTTTCTTT. Combining the CDR3 with reference TRBV30 and TRBJ1-1 gives the whole variable domain SQTIHQWPATLVQPVGSPLSLECTVEGTSNPNLYWYRQAAGRGLQLLFYSVGIGQISSEVPQNLSASRPQDRQFILSSKKLLLSDSGFYLCAWSVPGFPNTEAFFGQGTRLTVV.

The chain is built from TRBV5-5 and TRBJ1-2; 8 bases map to TRBD1. CDR3 size: 14 residues. From germline, CDR1 is SGHKS and CDR2 YYEKEE (reference sequence). J was trimmed by 6 bases and V by 1 base; bases with no gene match: 5. For the CDR3, the DNA is TGTGCCAGCAGCTTGCGACAGGGGTTCGATGGCTACACCTTC. Translating gives CASSLRQGFDGYTF. The full variable domain, in which reference TRBV5-5 and TRBJ1-2 provide the parts outside the CDR3, is DAGVTQSPTHLIKTRGQQVTLRCSPISGHKSVSWYQQVLGQGPQFIFQYYEKEERGRGNFPDRFSARQFPNYSSELNVNALLLGDSALYLCASSLRQGFDGYTFGSGTRLTVV.

This clone appeared a single time. The chain joins TRBV28 to TRBJ1-1; TRBD1 is a possible D gene (5 bases). Per germline, CDR1 MDHEN and CDR2 SYDVKM. This CDR3 region has 16 residues. V gave up 5 bases and J gave up 6 bases, with 22 bases separating them. The CDR3 DNA reads as TGTGCCAGCAGTAACCGAGGGGAGGTCGAGGTCCCTGAAGCTTTCTTT. This codes for CASSNRGEVEVPEAFF.